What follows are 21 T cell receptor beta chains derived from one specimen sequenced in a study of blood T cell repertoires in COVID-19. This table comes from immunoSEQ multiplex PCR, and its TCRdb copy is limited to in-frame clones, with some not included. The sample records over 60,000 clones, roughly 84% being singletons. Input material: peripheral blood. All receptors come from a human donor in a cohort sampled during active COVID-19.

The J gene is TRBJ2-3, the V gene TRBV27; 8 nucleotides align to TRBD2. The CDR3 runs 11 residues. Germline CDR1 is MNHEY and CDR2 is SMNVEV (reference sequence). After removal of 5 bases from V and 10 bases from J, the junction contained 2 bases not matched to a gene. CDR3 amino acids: CASSQAGAQYF. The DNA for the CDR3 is TGTGCCAGCAGTCAAGCGGGGGCGCAGTATTTT.

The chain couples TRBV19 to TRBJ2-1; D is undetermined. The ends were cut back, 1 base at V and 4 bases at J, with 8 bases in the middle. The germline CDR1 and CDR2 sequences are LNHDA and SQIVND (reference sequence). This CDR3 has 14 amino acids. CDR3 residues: CASSIGGAYNEQFF. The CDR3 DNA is TGTGCCAGTAGTATAGGAGGTGCGTACAATGAGCAGTTCTTC.

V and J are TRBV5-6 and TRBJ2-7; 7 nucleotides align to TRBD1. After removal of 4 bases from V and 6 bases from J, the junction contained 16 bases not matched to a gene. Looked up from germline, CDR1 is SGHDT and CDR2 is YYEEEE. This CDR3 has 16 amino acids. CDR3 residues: CASSNDATGTEGEQYF. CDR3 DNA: TGTGCCAGCAGCAACGATGCGACCGGGACAGAGGGCGAGCAGTACTTC.

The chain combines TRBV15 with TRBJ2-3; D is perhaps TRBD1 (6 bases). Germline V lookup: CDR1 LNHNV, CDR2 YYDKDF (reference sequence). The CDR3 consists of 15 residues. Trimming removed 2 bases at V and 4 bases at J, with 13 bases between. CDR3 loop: CATSRLQGTPDTQYF. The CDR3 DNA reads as TGTGCCACCAGCAGATTACAGGGAACCCCAGATACGCAGTATTTT. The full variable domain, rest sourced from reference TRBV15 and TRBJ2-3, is DAMVIQNPRYQVTQFGKPVTLSCSQTLNHNVMYWYQQKSSQAPKLLFHYYDKDFNNEADTPDNFQSRRPNTSFCFLDIRSPGLGDTAMYLCATSRLQGTPDTQYFGPGTRLTVL.

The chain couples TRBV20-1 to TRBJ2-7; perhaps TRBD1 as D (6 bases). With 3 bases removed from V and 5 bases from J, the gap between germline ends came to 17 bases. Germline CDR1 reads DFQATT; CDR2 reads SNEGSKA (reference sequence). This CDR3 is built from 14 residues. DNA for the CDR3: TGCAGTGCTAGTTATGGGGGCAGGGACAACGAGCAGTACTTC. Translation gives CSASYGGRDNEQYF.

The CDR3 sequence is CASSLVRRAISGARGEQFF. CDR3 nucleotides: TGTGCCAGCAGCTTAGTCCGTCGGGCTATTTCAGGGGCCCGAGGTGAGCAGTTCTTC. The V call is TRBV11-2, the J call TRBJ2-1, with D maybe TRBD1 (6 bases). Trimming removed 1 base at V and 9 bases at J, with 28 bases between. The germline V gene has CDR1 SGHAT and CDR2 FQNNGV. This CDR3 has 19 amino acids.

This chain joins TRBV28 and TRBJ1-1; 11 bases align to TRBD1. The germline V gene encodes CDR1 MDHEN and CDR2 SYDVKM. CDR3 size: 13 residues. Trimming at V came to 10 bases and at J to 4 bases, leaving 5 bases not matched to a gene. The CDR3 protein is CATWTGGSTEAFF. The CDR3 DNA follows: TGTGCCACCTGGACAGGGGGCTCCACTGAAGCTTTCTTT.

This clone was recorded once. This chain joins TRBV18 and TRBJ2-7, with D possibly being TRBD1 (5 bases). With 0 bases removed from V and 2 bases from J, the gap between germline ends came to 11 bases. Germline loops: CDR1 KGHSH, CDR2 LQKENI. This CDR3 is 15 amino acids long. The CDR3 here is CASSPPGRVAYEQYF. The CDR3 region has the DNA TGTGCCAGCTCACCACCGGGCAGGGTGGCCTACGAGCAGTACTTC. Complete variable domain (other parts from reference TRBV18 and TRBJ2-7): NAGVMQNPRHLVRRRGQEARLRCSPMKGHSHVYWYRQLPEEGLKFMVYLQKENIIDESGMPKERFSAEFPKEGPSILRIQQVVRGDSAAYFCASSPPGRVAYEQYFGPGTRLTVT.

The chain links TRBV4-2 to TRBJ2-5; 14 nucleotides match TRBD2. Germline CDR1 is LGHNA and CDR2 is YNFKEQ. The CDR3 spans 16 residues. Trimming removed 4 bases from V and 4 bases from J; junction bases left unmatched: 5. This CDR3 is CASSPTTSGRGETQYF. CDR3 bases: TGTGCCAGCAGCCCAACGACTAGCGGGAGGGGAGAGACCCAGTACTTC.

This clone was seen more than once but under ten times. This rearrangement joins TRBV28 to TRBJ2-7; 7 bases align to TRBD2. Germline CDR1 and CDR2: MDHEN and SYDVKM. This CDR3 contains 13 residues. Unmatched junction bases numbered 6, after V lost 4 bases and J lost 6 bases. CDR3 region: CASSSGLVVEQYF. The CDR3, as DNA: TGTGCCAGCAGTTCTGGACTAGTAGTCGAGCAGTACTTC.

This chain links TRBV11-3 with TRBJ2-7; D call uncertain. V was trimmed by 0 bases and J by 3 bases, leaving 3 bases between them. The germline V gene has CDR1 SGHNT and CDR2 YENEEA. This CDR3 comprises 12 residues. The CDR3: CASSLDSYEQYF. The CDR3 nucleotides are TGTGCCAGCAGCTTAGACAGCTACGAGCAGTACTTC.

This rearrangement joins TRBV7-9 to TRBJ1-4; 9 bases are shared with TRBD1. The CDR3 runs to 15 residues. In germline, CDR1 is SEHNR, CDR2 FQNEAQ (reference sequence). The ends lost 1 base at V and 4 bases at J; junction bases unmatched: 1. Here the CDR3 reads CASSLGTGDNEKLFF. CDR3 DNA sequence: TGTGCCAGCAGCTTAGGGACAGGGGATAATGAAAAACTGTTTTTT.

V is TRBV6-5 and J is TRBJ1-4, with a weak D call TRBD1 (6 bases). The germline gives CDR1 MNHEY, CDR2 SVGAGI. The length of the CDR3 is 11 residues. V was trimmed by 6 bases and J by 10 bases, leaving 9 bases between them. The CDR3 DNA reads TGTGCCAGCAGGTCACAGGGAAAACTGTTTTTT. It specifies CASRSQGKLFF.

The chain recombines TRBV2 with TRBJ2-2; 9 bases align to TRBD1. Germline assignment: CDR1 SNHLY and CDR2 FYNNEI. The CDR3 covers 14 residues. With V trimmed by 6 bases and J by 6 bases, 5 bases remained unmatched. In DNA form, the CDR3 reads TGTGCCAGCAGGGGGCGGACAGGGGCCGGGGAGCTGTTTTTT. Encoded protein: CASRGRTGAGELFF.

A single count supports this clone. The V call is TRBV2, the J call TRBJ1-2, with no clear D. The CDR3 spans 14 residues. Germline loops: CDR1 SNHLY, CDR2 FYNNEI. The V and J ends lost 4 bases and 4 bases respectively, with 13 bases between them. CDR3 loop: CASSVASGGYGYTF. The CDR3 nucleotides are TGTGCCAGCAGTGTCGCTTCGGGTGGCTATGGCTACACCTTC.

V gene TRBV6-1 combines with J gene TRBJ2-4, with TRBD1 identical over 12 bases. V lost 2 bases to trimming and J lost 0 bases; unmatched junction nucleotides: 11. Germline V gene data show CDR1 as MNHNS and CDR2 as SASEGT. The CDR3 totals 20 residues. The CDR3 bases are TGTGCCAGCAGTGAACGGTGGGACAGGGGGCCTAGATTAGCCAAAAACATTCAGTACTTC. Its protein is CASSERWDRGPRLAKNIQYF.

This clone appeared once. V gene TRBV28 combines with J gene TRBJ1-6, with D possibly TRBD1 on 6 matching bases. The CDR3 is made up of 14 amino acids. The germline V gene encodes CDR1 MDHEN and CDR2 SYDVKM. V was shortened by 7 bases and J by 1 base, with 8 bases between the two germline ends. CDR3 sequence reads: CASNQGSYNSPLHF. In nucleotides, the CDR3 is TGTGCCAGCAACCAGGGGTCCTATAATTCACCCCTCCACTTT.

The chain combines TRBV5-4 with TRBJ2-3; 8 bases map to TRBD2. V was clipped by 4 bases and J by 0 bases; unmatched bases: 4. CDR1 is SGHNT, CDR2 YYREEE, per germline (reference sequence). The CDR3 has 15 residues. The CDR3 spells CASSRTSSSTDTQYF. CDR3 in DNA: TGTGCCAGCAGCCGGACTAGCTCTAGCACAGATACGCAGTATTTT.

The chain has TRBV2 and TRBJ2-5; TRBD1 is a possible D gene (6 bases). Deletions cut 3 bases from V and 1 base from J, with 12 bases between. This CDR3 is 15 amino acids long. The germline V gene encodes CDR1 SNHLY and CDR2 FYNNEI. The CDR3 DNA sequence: TGTGCCAGCAGTGAGGTGGGGGCACTCCAAGAGACCCAGTACTTC. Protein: CASSEVGALQETQYF.

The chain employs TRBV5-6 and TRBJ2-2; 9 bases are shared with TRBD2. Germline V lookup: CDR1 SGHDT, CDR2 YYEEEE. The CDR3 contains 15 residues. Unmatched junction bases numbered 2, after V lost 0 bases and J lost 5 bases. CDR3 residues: CASSLVAGGTGELFF. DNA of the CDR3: TGTGCCAGCAGCTTGGTGGCGGGGGGGACCGGGGAGCTGTTTTTT.

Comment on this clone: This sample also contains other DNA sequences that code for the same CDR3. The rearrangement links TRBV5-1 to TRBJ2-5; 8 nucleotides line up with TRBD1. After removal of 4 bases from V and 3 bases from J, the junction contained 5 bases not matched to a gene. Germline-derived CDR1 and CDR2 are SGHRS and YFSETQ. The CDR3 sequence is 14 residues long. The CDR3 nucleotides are TGCGCCAGCAGCCCCGGGACAGGAGAAGAGACCCAGTACTTC. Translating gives CASSPGTGEETQYF.